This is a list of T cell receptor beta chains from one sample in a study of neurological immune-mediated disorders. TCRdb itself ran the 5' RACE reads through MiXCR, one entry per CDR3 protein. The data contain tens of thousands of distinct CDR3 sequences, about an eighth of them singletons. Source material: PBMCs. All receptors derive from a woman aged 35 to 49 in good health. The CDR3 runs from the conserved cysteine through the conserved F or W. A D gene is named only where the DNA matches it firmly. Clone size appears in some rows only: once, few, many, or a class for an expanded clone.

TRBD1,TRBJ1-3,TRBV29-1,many,TGCAGCGTAGCAGGACAGGCGGGCACCTCTGGAAACACCATATATTTT,CSVAGQAGTSGNTIYF
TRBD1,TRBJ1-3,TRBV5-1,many,TGCGCCAGCAGCGAGGGACAGACTTTCTCTGGAAACACCATATATTTT,CASSEGQTFSGNTIYF
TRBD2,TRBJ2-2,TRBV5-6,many,TGTGCCAGCAGCTTGCGTACTAGCGGGGCCCCAGGTCAGGGGGAGCTGTTTTTT,CASSLRTSGAPGQGELFF
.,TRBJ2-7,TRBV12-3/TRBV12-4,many,TGTGCCAGCAGTTCTGTCCGGGACTTCCTCGGGGCCTACGAGCAGTACTTC,CASSSVRDFLGAYEQYF
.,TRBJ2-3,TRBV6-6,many,TGTGCCAGCAGTTACTCCCGAGGCACAGATACGCAGTATTTT,CASSYSRGTDTQYF
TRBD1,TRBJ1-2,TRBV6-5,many,TGTGCCAGCAGCCGGGACAGGGAGCACTATGGCTACACCTTC,CASSRDREHYGYTF
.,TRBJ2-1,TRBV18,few,TGTGCCAGCTCACTTACCGGGACTGGTCCCCATGAGCAGTTCTTC,CASSLTGTGPHEQFF
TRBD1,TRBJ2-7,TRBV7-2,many,TGTGCCAGCAGCCGAAGCCCGGGACAGAACTCCTACGAGCAGTACTTC,CASSRSPGQNSYEQYF
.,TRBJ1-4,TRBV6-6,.,TGTGTCAGCAGTGCATACAGGGCAACTAATGAAAAACTGTTTTTT,CVSSAYRATNEKLFF
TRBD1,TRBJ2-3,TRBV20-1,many,TGCAGTGCCTACCGGGACAGAGCCCATTTT,CSAYRDRAHF
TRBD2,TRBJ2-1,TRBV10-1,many,TGCGCCAGCAGTGGAAGGGCTAGCGGGGGGCTCTACAATGAGCAGTTCTTC,CASSGRASGGLYNEQFF
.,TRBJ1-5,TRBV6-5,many,TGTGCCAGCAGTTACTCGGTCCCGGGACTCCTGGATTTT,CASSYSVPGLLDF
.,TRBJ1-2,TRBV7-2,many,TGTGCCAGCAGACAGAAACGTCAGCTTAAAAACTATGGCTACACCTTC,CASRQKRQLKNYGYTF
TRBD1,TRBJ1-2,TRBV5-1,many,TGCGCCAGCAGCTATAACAGGGGTCATCCGAGCGGAGGAGCTAACTATGGCTACACCTTC,CASSYNRGHPSGGANYGYTF
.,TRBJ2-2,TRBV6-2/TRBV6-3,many,TGTGCCAGCAGTTACGACGCGGGGGCCCGATACACCGGGGAGCTGTTTTTT,CASSYDAGARYTGELFF
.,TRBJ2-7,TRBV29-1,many,TGCAGCGTTGGTGCTCCAACGCCCTACGAGCAGTACTTC,CSVGAPTPYEQYF
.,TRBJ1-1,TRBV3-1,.,TGTGCCAGCAGCCCTACAGGGATAAACACTGAAGCTTTCTTT,CASSPTGINTEAFF
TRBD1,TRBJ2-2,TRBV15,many,TGTGCCACCAGCAGAGATTATTCAGAGGGGGCAGTTACCGGGGAGCTGTTTTTT,CATSRDYSEGAVTGELFF
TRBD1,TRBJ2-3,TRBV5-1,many,TGCGCCAGCAGCTACGGACAGGGAGCAGATACGCAGTATTTT,CASSYGQGADTQYF
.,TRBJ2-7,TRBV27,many,TGTGCCAGCAGTCTCAGTAGAAACTACGAGCAGTACTTC,CASSLSRNYEQYF
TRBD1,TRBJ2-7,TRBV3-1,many,TGTGCCAGCAGTGGGACAGGGTTCCACGAGCAGTACTTC,CASSGTGFHEQYF
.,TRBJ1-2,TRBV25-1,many,TGTGCCAGCAGTGACTGGTATGGCTACACCTTC,CASSDWYGYTF
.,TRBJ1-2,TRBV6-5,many,TGTGCCAGCAGACAAGACAGAGCTACTAACTATGGCTACACCTTC,CASRQDRATNYGYTF
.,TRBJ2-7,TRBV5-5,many,TGTGCCAGCAGCTTGAGTAGGGGGGTGCCCTTTGAGCAGTACTTC,CASSLSRGVPFEQYF
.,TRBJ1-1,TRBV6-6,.,TGTGCCAGCAGTTACACAGGTGTGAACACTGAAGCTTTCTTT,CASSYTGVNTEAFF
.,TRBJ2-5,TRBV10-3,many,TGTGCCATCAGTGACGGAGAAGAGACCCAGTACTTC,CAISDGEETQYF
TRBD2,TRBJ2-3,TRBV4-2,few,TGTGCCAGCAGCCAAGATTTCAGCGGGGGGCTCTTTAGGACAGATACGCAGTATTTT,CASSQDFSGGLFRTDTQYF
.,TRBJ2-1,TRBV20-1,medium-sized,TGCAGTGCCCCCTCCGGAAGCTCCTACAATGAGCAGTTCTTC,CSAPSGSSYNEQFF
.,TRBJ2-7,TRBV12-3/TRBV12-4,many,TGTGCCAGCAGTTTAGCCGACTACGAGCAGTACTTC,CASSLADYEQYF
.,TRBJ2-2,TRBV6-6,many,TGTGCCAGCAGTTACCAACAGAACACCGGGGAGCTGTTTTTT,CASSYQQNTGELFF
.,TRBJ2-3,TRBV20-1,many,TGCAGTGCTAGAAGGCAGGGTGGCACAGATACGCAGTATTTT,CSARRQGGTDTQYF
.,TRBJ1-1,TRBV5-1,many,TGCGCCAGCAGACCTGTTCCCCTCGGATTGAACACTGAAGCTTTCTTT,CASRPVPLGLNTEAFF
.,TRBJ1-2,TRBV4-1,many,TGCGCCAGCAGCAATTGGGAAGGGAAGGGCTACACCTTC,CASSNWEGKGYTF
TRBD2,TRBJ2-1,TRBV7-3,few,TGTGCCAGCAGCTTCACGAGCGGGGGATTCAATGAGCAGTTCTTC,CASSFTSGGFNEQFF
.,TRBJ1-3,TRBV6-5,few,TGTGCCAGCAGTTACTCGTACCGCTCTGGAAACACCATATATTTT,CASSYSYRSGNTIYF
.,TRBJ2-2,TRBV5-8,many,TGTGCCAGCAGCTCCGCGGCAGGGTCCACCGGGGAGCTGTTTTTT,CASSSAAGSTGELFF
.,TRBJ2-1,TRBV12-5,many,TGTGCTAGTGGTTTGGTAATTCGGTTAAGCTCCTACAATGAGCAGTTCTTC,CASGLVIRLSSYNEQFF
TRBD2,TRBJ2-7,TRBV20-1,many,TGCAGTGCCCTGACTAGCCTTGGGACCTACGAGCAGTACTTC,CSALTSLGTYEQYF
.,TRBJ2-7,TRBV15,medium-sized,TGTGCCACCAGCAGACAACGAGGGGGTCCCGAGCAGTACTTC,CATSRQRGGPEQYF
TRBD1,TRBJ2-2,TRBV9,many,TGTGCCAGCAGCGTAAATGGGCCGAGACAGGGGGCGATTGGTGGGACCGGGGAGCTGTTTTTT,CASSVNGPRQGAIGGTGELFF
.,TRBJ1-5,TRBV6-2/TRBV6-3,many,TGTGCCAGCAGTTACGCGACGGGTCAGCCCCAGCATTTT,CASSYATGQPQHF
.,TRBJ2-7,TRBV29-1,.,TGCAGCGGGGGACGTCATCACGAGCAGTACTTC,CSGGRHHEQYF
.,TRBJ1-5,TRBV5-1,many,TGCGCCAGCAGCCGGGGTGATAATCAGCCCCAGCATTTT,CASSRGDNQPQHF
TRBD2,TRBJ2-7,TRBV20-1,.,TGCAGTGCTAGAGATCTAGCGGGAGGGGACGAGCAGTACTTC,CSARDLAGGDEQYF
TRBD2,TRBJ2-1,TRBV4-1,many,TGCGCCAGCAGCCGGAAGGTGGGACTAGCGGAAACTCTCTACAATGAGCAGTTCTTC,CASSRKVGLAETLYNEQFF